Listed below are T cell receptor beta chains from one sample, sequenced in a study of cytomegalovirus exposure and HLA in healthy donors. Here immunoSEQ multiplex PCR was the method, and the copy in TCRdb shows in-frame clones only, minus some. This table holds 150,000 to 200,000 clones, 70% to 90% found once. The sample comprised PBMCs. These TCRs come from a man between 18 and 29 years old in good health and CMV-seropositive. Each CDR3 is given with its conserved first and last residue. Each record gives: clone size, D gene, J gene, V gene, CDR3 protein, CDR3 DNA. D genes are given only for firm matches. The size field is filled for only some rows; it gives once, few, many or a size class.

NA NA TRBJ2-7 TRBV27 CASSTYYWRSNYEQYF TGTGCCAGCAGTACCTATTATTGGCGGTCAAACTACGAGCAGTACTTC
NA NA TRBJ1-1 TRBV7-3 CASSLLGLGNTEAFF TGTGCCAGCAGCCTCCTCGGGTTGGGGAACACTGAAGCTTTCTTT
NA TRBD1 TRBJ1-2 TRBV7-8 CASSFGQVGNYGYTF TGTGCCAGCAGCTTCGGACAGGTGGGGAACTATGGCTACACCTTC
NA NA TRBJ2-3 TRBV12-5 CASGLVKAGTDTQYF TGTGCTAGTGGTTTGGTAAAGGCGGGCACAGATACGCAGTATTTT
NA NA TRBJ2-7 TRBV29-1 CSVARGLDEQYF TGCAGCGTTGCCAGGGGTCTGGACGAGCAGTACTTC
NA NA TRBJ2-3 TRBV27 CASSNHTDTQYF TGTGCCAGCAGTAATCACACAGATACGCAGTATTTT
NA NA TRBJ2-5 TRBV9 CASSVHQGGEETQYF TGTGCCAGCAGCGTCCACCAAGGGGGAGAAGAGACCCAGTACTTC
NA TRBD1 TRBJ1-6 TRBV10-3 CAIRDMTGGSLRSPLHF TGTGCCATCAGGGACATGACAGGGGGCTCCCTGCGATCACCCCTCCACTTT
NA TRBD2 TRBJ2-5 TRBV5-5 CASSSPTGTRQETQYF TGTGCCAGCAGCTCACCAACCGGGACTAGACAAGAGACCCAGTACTTC
once NA TRBJ1-5 TRBV9 CASSAGGFNQPQHF TGTGCCAGCAGCGCCGGGGGTTTCAATCAGCCCCAGCATTTT
NA NA TRBJ2-1 TRBV15 CATSSGTTEQFF TGTGCCACCAGCAGTGGGACAACTGAGCAGTTCTTC
NA NA TRBJ1-5 TRBV5-1 CASSLNTPTGHSNQPQHF TGCGCCAGCAGCTTGAATACCCCCACAGGACACAGCAATCAGCCCCAGCATTTT
once NA TRBJ2-1 TRBV19 CASSPGAGSYPQFF TGTGCCAGTAGTCCCGGGGCGGGGTCCTACCCGCAGTTCTTC
NA TRBD1 TRBJ2-3 TRBV13 CASSLWSGGGTDTQYF TGTGCCAGCAGCTTATGGTCAGGGGGCGGCACAGATACGCAGTATTTT
NA NA TRBJ1-3 TRBV19 CASRLHGVGNTIYF TGTGCCAGTAGGCTACACGGGGTTGGAAACACCATATATTTT
NA TRBD1 TRBJ2-3 TRBV30 CAGPPGQYLLSTDTQYF TGTGCCGGGCCACCGGGACAGTATCTTCTTAGCACAGATACGCAGTATTTT
NA TRBD1 TRBJ2-2 TRBV19 CASSILTGANTGELFF TGTGCCAGTAGTATTCTGACAGGGGCGAACACCGGGGAGCTGTTTTTT
few NA TRBJ1-2 TRBV19 CASSMGFRGSGYGYTF TGTGCCAGTAGTATGGGATTCAGGGGATCCGGCTATGGCTACACCTTC
NA TRBD1 TRBJ1-4 TRBV9 CASSTRQGEKLFF TGTGCCAGCAGCACCCGACAGGGAGAAAAACTGTTTTTT
NA NA TRBJ2-5 TRBV7-9 CASSLVGDTRTQYF TGTGCCAGCAGCTTAGTGGGGGACACAAGGACCCAGTACTTC
NA TRBD1 TRBJ1-1 TRBV7-9 CASSSRTGSWGTEAFF TGTGCCAGCAGCTCGAGGACAGGGAGCTGGGGCACTGAAGCTTTCTTT
NA TRBD1 TRBJ2-7 TRBV19 CASSTGQVEYEQYF TGTGCCAGTAGTACGGGACAGGTTGAGTACGAGCAGTACTTC
NA NA TRBJ2-5 TRBV11-3 CASSLIIRAGVETQYF TGTGCCAGCAGCTTAATTATCCGGGCGGGTGTAGAGACCCAGTACTTC
NA NA TRBJ1-2 TRBV25-1 CASSELLGGEEGGYTF TGTGCCAGCAGTGAGCTTCTGGGAGGGGAAGAGGGCGGCTACACCTTC
NA NA TRBJ2-3 TRBV27 CASSLGLTGTETQYF TGTGCCAGCAGTCTAGGGTTGACAGGAACGGAGACGCAGTATTTT
NA NA TRBJ1-6 TRBV7-2 CASSFGSPLHF TGTGCCAGCAGCTTTGGCTCACCCCTTCACTTT
NA NA TRBJ2-5 TRBV11-2 CASSLALRAREETQYF TGTGCCAGCAGCTTAGCTCTCAGGGCCCGGGAAGAGACCCAGTACTTC
NA TRBD1 TRBJ2-5 TRBV7-9 CASSLATGVWSPETQYF TGTGCCAGCAGCTTAGCGACAGGGGTATGGTCGCCAGAGACCCAGTACTTC
NA NA TRBJ2-1 TRBV4-1 CASRGMGLNNEQFF TGCGCCAGCCGGGGGATGGGATTAAACAATGAGCAGTTCTTC
NA NA TRBJ1-4 TRBV2 CASRQYQDEKLFF TGTGCCAGCAGACAGTACCAGGATGAAAAACTGTTTTTT
NA NA TRBJ1-4 TRBV7-9 CASSARGNEKLFF TGTGCCAGCAGCGCGCGGGGTAATGAAAAACTGTTTTTT
NA NA TRBJ2-1 TRBV11-3 CASSRTSHNEQFF TGTGCCAGCAGCCGCACTAGTCACAATGAGCAGTTCTTC
NA NA TRBJ2-3 TRBV7-9 CASSQVGAGTDTQYF TGTGCCAGCAGCCAGGTGGGGGCCGGCACAGATACGCAGTATTTT
NA NA TRBJ1-2 TRBV4-1 CASSQEEQGIYGYTF TGCGCCAGCAGCCAAGAGGAACAGGGAATCTATGGCTACACCTTC
NA NA TRBJ1-2 TRBV7-2 CASSYDTNYGYTF TGTGCCAGCAGCTACGACACTAACTATGGCTACACCTTC
NA NA TRBJ1-2 TRBV5-4 CASSPVGDNYGYTF TGTGCCAGCAGCCCCGTAGGGGATAACTATGGCTACACCTTC
NA NA TRBJ1-4 TRBV9 CASSAQGWTNEKLFF TGTGCCAGCAGCGCTCAGGGTTGGACTAATGAAAAACTGTTTTTT
few NA TRBJ2-2 TRBV7-9 CAGKGENTGELFF TGTGCCGGAAAGGGGGAGAACACCGGGGAGCTGTTTTTT
NA TRBD2 TRBJ2-5 TRBV27 CASSPGLAVTQETQYF TGTGCCAGCAGTCCTGGACTAGCGGTGACCCAAGAGACCCAGTACTTC
once NA TRBJ2-5 TRBV6-1 CASSVGALLETQYF TGTGCCAGCAGTGTAGGGGCTCTGTTAGAGACCCAGTACTTC
NA NA TRBJ1-4 TRBV18 CASSPLRGRREKLFF TGTGCCAGCTCACCATTGCGGGGGCGGCGTGAAAAACTGTTTTTT
NA TRBD1 TRBJ2-4 TRBV30 CAWSPRDRANIQYF TGTGCCTGGAGCCCGAGGGACAGGGCCAACATTCAGTACTTC
NA NA TRBJ2-2 TRBV19 CASSTGTGELFF TGTGCCAGTAGTACAGGGACTGGGGAGCTGTTTTTT
NA TRBD1 TRBJ2-2 TRBV19 CASSRGTGGSGELFF TGTGCCAGTAGTAGAGGGACAGGGGGTTCCGGGGAGCTGTTTTTT
once NA TRBJ2-2 TRBV30 CAWSPPLRMRNTGELFF TGTGCCTGGAGTCCCCCTCTGCGTATGAGGAACACCGGGGAGCTGTTTTTT
NA NA TRBJ1-1 TRBV5-5 CASSPPGGNTEAFF TGTGCCAGCAGCCCACCCGGGGGAAACACTGAAGCTTTCTTT